The clone carrying this TCR beta chain was counted many times. Patients underwent thyroid surgery, and none had received any treatment before it. The data are from a study of metastatic and nonmetastatic thyroid tumors. Study-wide context: Repertoire comparison spanned blood and tumor or nodule tissue of malignant and benign thyroid patients.

The CDR3 spans 13 residues. V was clipped by 2 bases and J by 1 base, with 7 bases between them. CDR1 is SGHDT, CDR2 YYEEEE, per germline. With MiXCR, TCRdb reprocessed the PCR reads. The sample shows about 20,000 clones, 27% of them seen only once. Source material: blood. The V gene is TRBV5-6, the J gene TRBJ2-7; D may be TRBD2 (5 bases). The TCR was taken from a female donor with papillary thyroid cancer or a benign thyroid nodule (not recorded which). Some clones in this sample may be carry-over from other donors' samples. The CDR3 here is CASSLLDSYEQYF. The CDR3 DNA reads TGTGCCAGCAGCTTACTAGATTCCTACGAGCAGTACTTC.